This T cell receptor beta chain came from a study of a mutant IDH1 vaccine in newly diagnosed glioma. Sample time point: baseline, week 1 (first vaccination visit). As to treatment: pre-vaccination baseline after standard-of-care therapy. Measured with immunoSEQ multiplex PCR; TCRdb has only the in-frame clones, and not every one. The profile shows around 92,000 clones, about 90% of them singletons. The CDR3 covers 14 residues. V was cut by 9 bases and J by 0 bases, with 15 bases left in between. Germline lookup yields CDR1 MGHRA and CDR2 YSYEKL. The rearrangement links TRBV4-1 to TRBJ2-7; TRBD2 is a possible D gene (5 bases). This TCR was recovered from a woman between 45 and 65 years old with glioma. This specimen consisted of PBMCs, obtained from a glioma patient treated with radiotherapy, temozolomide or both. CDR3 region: CASSGLPSSYEQYF. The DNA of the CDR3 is TGCGCCAGTTCGGGATTGCCGAGCTCCTACGAGCAGTACTTC.